This T cell receptor beta chain originates from a study of T cell responses to AZD1222 COVID-19 vaccine. The CDR3 is made up of 15 amino acids. V lost 5 bases and J 0 bases, leaving 14 bases between the germline ends. The V gene's germline CDR1 is MNHNY and CDR2 SVGAGI (reference sequence). The data were produced by immunoSEQ multiplex PCR, yet TCRdb's version contains in-frame clones alone and is incomplete. The table lists 110,000 to 150,000 clones, about 94% of them singletons, with more than 3.5% in the top ten. This receptor was identified in an adult in good health. The chain employs TRBV6-6 and TRBJ2-7; no firm D call. Sequencing was performed on peripheral blood, taken on day 0 of AZD1222 vaccination. The DNA for the CDR3 is TGTGCCAGCAGTCAAAGACCGGGCCTCTCCTACGAGCAGTACTTC. Amino acids: CASSQRPGLSYEQYF.